Only a few counts were recorded for the clone carrying this T cell receptor (beta chain). This sample includes further DNA sequences coding for the same CDR3. This record belongs to a study of shared clonotypes between healthy human individuals. Overall study: A donor's plate count was three for CD4 naive and three for CD4 memory; CD8 naive had two and CD8 memory one.

This CDR3 spans 12 amino acids. The V end lost 3 bases, the J end lost 4 bases, and 6 bases lay between the germline ends. Germline lookup yields CDR1 LNHNV and CDR2 YYDKDF (reference sequence). TCRdb keeps only in-frame clones here, not all; method: immunoSEQ multiplex PCR. The profile shows approximately 720,000 clones, 55% to 75% of them singletons. The chain couples TRBV15 to TRBJ2-5; TRBD1 might be the D (6 bases). This TCR derives from a woman aged 25 to 39 in good health. The sample comprised memory CD4+ T cells sorted from blood. Sample subset: CD45RA-negative fraction. The CDR3 DNA is TGTGCCACCAGCAGGGACAGAGAGACCCAGTACTTC. It yields the protein CATSRDRETQYF.